This T cell receptor beta chain is drawn from a study of tumor and adjacent non-tumor tissue in lung cancer. No cell sorting was done before RNA was extracted from the tissue. A modified ARM-PCR protocol with three rounds of nested PCR amplified TCRbeta. In TCRdb, the multiplex PCR reads were re-called with MiXCR into one record per CDR3 protein. The sample holds over 110,000 distinct CDR3 sequences, 60% to 70% seen once. In germline, CDR1 is MDHEN, CDR2 SYDVKM. The CDR3 consists of 15 residues. V dropped 6 bases and J dropped 2 bases, with 15 bases sitting between them. The source material was lung tumor tissue. V usage is TRBV28 and J usage is TRBJ2-3; tentatively, D is TRBD1 or TRBD2 (5 bases each). This clonotype was sampled from a man aged 55 to 70 with small cell lung cancer. The DNA for the CDR3 is TGTGCCAGCAGAGCCGGAGAGGGACCCACAGATACGCAGTATTTT. This codes for CASRAGEGPTDTQYF.